The 26 T cell receptor beta chains below were found in one sample sequenced in a study of cytomegalovirus exposure and HLA in healthy donors. Assay: immunoSEQ multiplex PCR; the TCRdb copy retains only in-frame clones and omits some. This table has about 120,000 clones, about 83% appearing once. Sequenced material: PBMCs. These receptor sequences come from a woman in her twenties or thirties in good health and CMV-seronegative.

The V call is TRBV5-1, the J call TRBJ2-5, with 12 bases fitting TRBD2. The length of the CDR3 is 15 residues. Trimming removed 4 bases from V and 5 bases from J; junction bases left unmatched: 6. Per germline, CDR1 SGHRS and CDR2 YFSETQ. CDR3 nucleotide sequence: TGCGCCAGCAGCCCGGGGGGGACTAGCGGGGAGACCCAGTACTTC. Its protein product is CASSPGGTSGETQYF.

The chain links TRBV29-1 to TRBJ2-7, with 7 bases matching TRBD1. This CDR3 has 14 residues. Looked up from germline, CDR1 is SQVTM and CDR2 is ANQGSEA. The V and J ends lost 4 bases and 0 bases, in that order; junction bases with no gene match: 6. CDR3 nucleotide sequence: TGCAGCGTTGCCGGGGACAGCTACTCCTACGAGCAGTACTTC. Its protein is CSVAGDSYSYEQYF.

This clone was picked up one time. J is TRBJ1-2 and V is TRBV2, with 10 positions matching TRBD1. Germline lookup yields CDR1 SNHLY and CDR2 FYNNEI. V was pared by 6 bases and J by 2 bases, with 9 bases of the junction left unmatched. CDR3 length: 16 amino acids. CDR3: CASRPPGGQGNYGYTF. Here the CDR3 DNA reads TGTGCCAGCAGGCCACCTGGGGGACAGGGGAACTATGGCTACACCTTC.

CDR3 DNA sequence: TGTGCCAGCACTATACCGCCCGGGGAGCTGTTTTTT. Translated: CASTIPPGELFF. The gene calls are TRBV2 and TRBJ2-2; D is unclear. V was clipped by 7 bases and J by 6 bases, with 9 bases between them. The CDR3 is 12 amino acids. The germline CDR1 and CDR2 sequences are SNHLY and FYNNEI.

The chain has TRBV6-1 and TRBJ1-4, with D hard to call. Germline V gene sequence: CDR1 MNHNS, CDR2 SASEGT. V was trimmed by 6 bases and J by 5 bases, leaving 16 bases between them. This CDR3 region has 15 residues. The CDR3: CASRPTGIRNEKLFF. The CDR3 DNA sequence: TGTGCCAGCAGGCCCACGGGGATTAGAAATGAAAAACTGTTTTTT.

This chain joins TRBV30 and TRBJ2-1; possible D gene TRBD1, 6 bases. This CDR3 has 12 residues. Trimming left V 3 bases short and J 7 bases short, with 10 bases between. Germline CDR1 GTSNPN, CDR2 SVGIG (reference sequence). This chain's CDR3 is CAWSIRGNEQFF. CDR3 DNA: TGTGCCTGGAGCATCAGGGGTAATGAGCAGTTCTTC.

The J gene is TRBJ2-7, the V gene TRBV27, with 8 nucleotides matching TRBD1. This CDR3 has 16 amino acids. Trimming took 4 bases from V and 9 from J; bases not matched to a gene: 17. From germline, CDR1 is MNHEY and CDR2 SMNVEV (reference sequence). The CDR3 is CASSSFRDRLNSGQYF. The DNA for the CDR3 is TGTGCCAGCAGTTCCTTCCGGGACAGGCTCAATTCGGGGCAGTACTTC.

This chain connects TRBV5-4 to TRBJ2-7, with TRBD1 as a possible D gene (6 bases). The length of the CDR3 is 14 residues. The V gene lost 4 bases and the J gene lost 6 bases, with 17 bases spanning the gap. Germline V CDR1 and CDR2: SGHNT, YYREEE (reference sequence). CDR3 DNA: TGTGCCAGCAGCCAAGATAGGGTAGGGGGCGAGCAGTACTTC. Translating it yields CASSQDRVGGEQYF.

V is TRBV30 and J is TRBJ1-2, with D hard to call. From germline, CDR1 is GTSNPN and CDR2 SVGIG (reference sequence). The CDR3 contains 13 residues. V was shortened by 5 bases and J by 5 bases, with 15 bases between the two germline ends. The chain's CDR3 is CAWGRSIMYGYTF. CDR3 DNA sequence: TGTGCCTGGGGGAGAAGCATTATGTATGGCTACACCTTC.

The chain has TRBV6-5 and TRBJ2-5, with 7 bases identical to TRBD2. J gave up 5 bases and V 5 bases, and 11 bases lay outside the gene matches. The CDR3 extends over 15 amino acids. CDR1 is MNHEY and CDR2 is SVGAGI in the germline V gene. The CDR3 DNA follows: TGTGCCAGCAGTCCTAGCGGCTTCTCCCGGGAGACCCAGTACTTC. Protein product: CASSPSGFSRETQYF.

This chain uses TRBV11-3 with TRBJ2-1; 9 positions agree with TRBD1. The length of the CDR3 is 15 residues. Germline CDR1 and CDR2: SGHNT and YENEEA. V shed 5 bases and J 5 bases; nucleotides not matched to a gene: 7. The CDR3 sequence: CASSTGQGPNNEQFF. Written as DNA, the CDR3 is TGTGCCAGCAGCACCGGACAGGGGCCAAACAATGAGCAGTTCTTC.

The chain recombines TRBV10-3 with TRBJ2-2; weak D call: TRBD1 (6 bases). V was clipped by 3 bases and J by 5 bases, with 10 bases between them. This CDR3 has 14 residues. Germline-derived CDR1 and CDR2 are ENHRY and SYGVKD. The CDR3 nucleotides read TGTGCCATCAGTGACCAGGGGCAGACCGGGGAGCTGTTTTTT. Protein: CAISDQGQTGELFF.

This rearrangement joins TRBV4-1 to TRBJ1-2; 7 positions match TRBD1. There are 18 residues in the CDR3. Per the germline V gene, CDR1 is MGHRA and CDR2 is YSYEKL. Trimming removed 1 base from V and 4 bases from J; junction bases left unmatched: 15. This CDR3 is CASSQGDSLGSLLYGYTF. CDR3 DNA: TGCGCCAGCAGCCAAGGGGACAGCCTAGGCTCATTACTCTATGGCTACACCTTC.

The CDR3 reads CASRGGEMNTEAFF. DNA of the CDR3: TGTGCCAGCAGGGGGGGGGAGATGAACACTGAAGCTTTCTTT. The genes are TRBV27 and TRBJ1-1; D possibly corresponds to TRBD1 (5 bases). The CDR3 length is 14 residues. Trimming stripped 6 bases from V and 0 bases from J, with 11 bases between. The germline CDR1 and CDR2 sequences are MNHEY and SMNVEV (reference sequence).

The V call is TRBV4-3, the J call TRBJ2-7; D is perhaps TRBD1 (5 bases). Germline assignment: CDR1 LGHNA and CDR2 YSLEER. Deletions cut 3 bases from V and 1 base from J, with 13 bases between. CDR3 size: 15 residues. The CDR3 region is CASSHYPDKSYEQYF. The CDR3 bases are TGCGCCAGCAGCCATTACCCGGACAAGTCCTACGAGCAGTACTTC.

The V call is TRBV11-2, the J call TRBJ2-3; TRBD1 is a possible D gene (6 bases). This CDR3 spans 15 amino acids. Trimming removed 5 bases at V and 1 base at J, with 13 bases between. Germline lookup yields CDR1 SGHAT and CDR2 FQNNGV. The CDR3 DNA sequence: TGTGCCAGCAGCCCGGTGGGGGCGGGCACAGATACGCAGTATTTT. This translates into CASSPVGAGTDTQYF.

This chain links TRBV5-1 with TRBJ2-1; 7 nucleotides line up with TRBD1. The J segment lost 8 bases and the V segment lost 3 bases, leaving 8 bases of the junction unmatched. CDR1 is SGHRS and CDR2 is YFSETQ in the germline V gene. CDR3 length: 14 residues. The DNA of the CDR3 is TGCGCCAGCAGCTCCCGACAGGGCTCGGATGAGCAGTTCTTC. It codes for CASSSRQGSDEQFF.

The V and J genes are TRBV7-8 and TRBJ2-7, with D tentatively TRBD1 (5 bases). The germline V and J ends were trimmed by 5 bases and 6 bases, with 17 bases remaining between them. The CDR3 is 14 amino acids. CDR1 is SGHVS and CDR2 is FQNEAQ in the germline V gene. CDR3 coding DNA: TGTGCCAGCAGCCCTCTGGCAGGGTTGGGCGAGCAGTACTTC. This gives the protein CASSPLAGLGEQYF.

Notes on this clone: A read error may produce the germline difference seen at one junction end. The chain joins TRBV4-3 to TRBJ1-1, with a tentative D call TRBD1 (5 bases). Germline CDR1 LGHNA, CDR2 YSLEER. The CDR3 consists of 13 residues. The CDR3 DNA follows: TGCGCCAGCAGCCAAGTTCAGGGACTCGTGTTGACTTTT. Encoded protein: CASSQVQGLVLTF.

The gene calls are TRBV7-6 and TRBJ1-5; D gene unclear. The CDR3 totals 16 residues. Trimming shortened V by 1 base and J by 2 bases, and 12 bases separated the two germline ends. Germline values: CDR1 SGHVS, CDR2 FNYEAQ. DNA of the CDR3: TGTGCCAGCAGCTTAGGCTCAGGTTGGGGCAATCAGCCCCAGCATTTT. This codes for CASSLGSGWGNQPQHF. Full variable domain (rest looked up from reference TRBV7-6 and TRBJ1-5): GAGVSQSPRYKVTKRGQDVALRCDPISGHVSLYWYRQALGQGPEFLTYFNYEAQQDKSGLPNDRFSAERPEGSISTLTIQRTEQRDSAMYRCASSLGSGWGNQPQHFGDGTRLSIL.

The genes are TRBV7-9 and TRBJ1-1; D ambiguous. The CDR3 has 13 amino acids. Trimming removed 11 bases at V and 3 bases at J, with 16 bases between. Germline CDR1 reads SEHNR; CDR2 reads FQNEAQ (reference sequence). CDR3 in amino acids: CAGVVTRDTEAFF. The CDR3 DNA sequence: TGTGCCGGCGTTGTGACTAGGGACACTGAAGCTTTCTTT.

The chain is built from TRBV6-6 and TRBJ2-3; D possibly corresponds to TRBD2 (5 bases). The ends were cut back, 9 bases at V and 1 base at J, with 11 bases in the middle. The CDR3 covers 13 residues. The V gene's germline CDR1 is MNHNY and CDR2 SVGAGI (reference sequence). The CDR3 sequence: CASGEFGTDTQYF. The CDR3 nucleotides read TGTGCCAGTGGGGAGTTCGGCACAGATACGCAGTATTTT.

This chain connects TRBV7-2 to TRBJ1-2, with TRBD1 identical over 7 bases. CDR3 length: 14 amino acids. Trimming removed 6 bases from V and 2 bases from J; junction bases left unmatched: 6. The germline gives CDR1 SGHTA, CDR2 FQGNSA. CDR3 bases: TGTGCCAGCAGGACCTCGGGACAGAACTATGGCTACACCTTC. Residues: CASRTSGQNYGYTF. The entire variable domain, with the rest obtained from reference TRBV7-2 and TRBJ1-2, is as follows: GAGVSQSPSNKVTEKGKDVELRCDPISGHTALYWYRQSLGQGLEFLIYFQGNSAPDKSGLPSDRFSAERTGGSVSTLTIQRTQQEDSAVYLCASRTSGQNYGYTFGSGTRLTVV.

The chain joins TRBV18 to TRBJ1-3, with 8 bases identical to TRBD1. The CDR3 sequence is 17 residues long. CDR1 is KGHSH and CDR2 is LQKENI in the germline V gene. Unmatched junction bases numbered 5, after V lost 1 base and J lost 0 bases. CDR3 region: CASSPRGRGLSGNTIYF. CDR3 nucleotide sequence: TGTGCCAGCTCACCACGGGGCAGGGGGCTCTCTGGAAACACCATATATTTT.

The chain is built from TRBV18 and TRBJ1-1, with TRBD1 matching over 7 bases. The germline gives CDR1 KGHSH, CDR2 LQKENI. V dropped 2 bases and J dropped 4; count of bases not matched to a gene: 10. The CDR3 runs to 16 residues. CDR3 in amino acids: CASSPSLDRAGTEAFF. The DNA of the CDR3 is TGTGCCAGCTCACCAAGTTTAGACAGGGCGGGCACTGAAGCTTTCTTT. Full variable domain (outside the CDR3, taken from reference TRBV18 and TRBJ1-1): NAGVMQNPRHLVRRRGQEARLRCSPMKGHSHVYWYRQLPEEGLKFMVYLQKENIIDESGMPKERFSAEFPKEGPSILRIQQVVRGDSAAYFCASSPSLDRAGTEAFFGQGTRLTVV.

Of note for this clone: An end of the junction does not agree with germline; a read error may underlie this. The chain employs TRBV9 and TRBJ2-4; D is perhaps TRBD2 (6 bases). CDR3 size: 11 residues. The germline CDR1 and CDR2 sequences are SGDLS and YYNGEE. The CDR3, as DNA: TGTGCCAGCAGCGGGGGAGGACACCCTACCTTC. This codes for CASSGGGHPTF.